The 13 T cell receptor beta chains given below trace back to one sample, sequenced in a study of technical replicates of blood from a handful of donors. This table comes from immunoSEQ multiplex PCR, and its TCRdb copy is limited to in-frame clones, with some not included. This sample has roughly 72,000 clones; about 93% occur once, and the top ten carry about 0.35%. The sample consisted of T cells isolated from PBMCs. The receptors here all came from a human donor in good health.

This clone has only one observation. An end of the junction does not agree with germline; a read error may underlie this. V is TRBV7-7 and J is TRBJ2-7; D may be TRBD2 (6 bases). CDR1 and CDR2 from the germline V gene are SSHAT and FNYEAQ (reference sequence). This CDR3 spans 14 amino acids. The CDR3 DNA is TGTGCTAGCAGCCCATCAGGACTAACCTACGAGCAGTACTTC. Translating it yields CASSPSGLTYEQYF.

The chain recombines TRBV11-2 with TRBJ2-3; TRBD2 agrees at 11 bases. This CDR3 has 17 residues. The junction had 12 bases not matched to a gene; V was cut back by 5 bases and J by 5 bases. The germline V gene encodes CDR1 SGHAT and CDR2 FQNNGV. The CDR3 sequence: CASSIPATSGSGDTQYF. The CDR3 DNA follows: TGTGCCAGCAGCATCCCCGCCACTAGCGGGAGTGGAGATACGCAGTATTTT.

Only one count was recorded for this clone. The V call is TRBV5-4, the J call TRBJ1-2; perhaps TRBD1 as D (5 bases). V was pared by 1 base and J by 6 bases, with 13 bases between. Germline CDR1 is SGHNT and CDR2 is YYREEE (reference sequence). The CDR3 loop spans 14 amino acids. CDR3 in DNA: TGTGCCAGCAGCTTGTCATCAGGGTACGATGGCTACACCTTC. Its translation is CASSLSSGYDGYTF.

This clone has more than one count but fewer than ten. The chain employs TRBV10-3 and TRBJ1-1; 8 nucleotides line up with TRBD1. CDR1 and CDR2 (germline): ENHRY, SYGVKD. The CDR3 is 13 amino acids. J was trimmed by 5 bases and V by 2 bases; bases with no gene match: 1. CDR3 nucleotide sequence: TGTGCCATCAGTGAGAACAGGGGGACTGAAGCTTTCTTT. Translation gives CAISENRGTEAFF.

This sequence joins TRBV14 and TRBJ1-2, with 7 bases fitting TRBD1. The CDR3 is 13 residues long. Trimming cost V 4 bases and J 8 bases; bases outside gene matches: 7. Germline V gene lookup returns CDR1 SGHDN and CDR2 FVKESK. CDR3 bases: TGTGCCAGCAGCCCGACAGGGACGGGAGGCTACACCTTC. The encoded protein is CASSPTGTGGYTF.

The rearrangement joins TRBV7-9 to TRBJ2-7; weak D call: TRBD2 (5 bases). Germline V lookup: CDR1 SEHNR, CDR2 FQNEAQ (reference sequence). CDR3 length: 12 residues. Trimming shortened V by 2 bases and J by 5 bases, and 7 bases separated the two germline ends. CDR3 amino acids: CASSLSGHEQYF. In nucleotides, the CDR3 is TGTGCCAGCAGCTTAAGCGGACACGAGCAGTACTTC.

Remarks on this clone: Sequence at one end of the junction differs from germline and may be a read error. The gene calls are TRBV7-7 and TRBJ2-3; D gene ambiguous. The CDR3 has 15 amino acids. CDR1 and CDR2 (germline): SSHAT, FNYEAQ (reference sequence). Written as DNA, the CDR3 is TGTGCTAGCAGCTTCAGAGCGTCTAGCACAGATACGCAGTATTTT. This encodes CASSFRASSTDTQYF.

The J gene is TRBJ2-3, the V gene TRBV7-6, with D perhaps matching TRBD2 (7 bases). Per the germline V gene, CDR1 is SGHVS and CDR2 is FNYEAQ. Trimming pared 6 bases from V and 6 bases from J, leaving 16 bases between. The CDR3 is 14 amino acids. CDR3 region: CASSPYKGGDTQYF. The CDR3 nucleotides are TGTGCCAGCAGTCCTTACAAGGGGGGGGATACGCAGTATTTT.

The chain joins TRBV18 to TRBJ2-1; tentative D call: TRBD1 (6 bases). The CDR3 runs to 16 residues. Deletions cut 6 bases from V and 3 bases from J, with 18 bases between. The germline CDR1 and CDR2 sequences are KGHSH and LQKENI. CDR3 region: CASSRLRGDYYNEQFF. The CDR3 nucleotides read TGTGCCAGCTCGCGCCTCAGGGGAGACTACTACAATGAGCAGTTCTTC.

This chain links TRBV9 with TRBJ2-7; 12 nucleotides line up with TRBD2. Germline CDR1 reads SGDLS; CDR2 reads YYNGEE. With V trimmed by 5 bases and J by 3 bases, 12 bases remained unmatched. The CDR3 is made up of 17 amino acids. Here the CDR3 DNA reads TGTGCCAGCAGTCCTTTCGGGACTAGCGGGTTAGACTACGAGCAGTACTTC. Translation gives CASSPFGTSGLDYEQYF.

This rearrangement joins TRBV13 to TRBJ1-4; 7 nucleotides agree with TRBD1. V shed 2 bases and J 0 bases; nucleotides not matched to a gene: 6. The CDR3 is made up of 17 amino acids. In germline, CDR1 is PRHDT, CDR2 FYEKMQ (reference sequence). The CDR3 spells CASSLWGTVATNEKLFF. The CDR3 DNA follows: TGTGCCAGCAGCTTATGGGGGACAGTTGCAACTAATGAAAAACTGTTTTTT.

The J gene is TRBJ1-5, the V gene TRBV9, with a weak D call TRBD1 (6 bases). V was trimmed by 3 bases and J by 0 bases, leaving 10 bases between them. The CDR3 totals 15 residues. Germline CDR1 SGDLS, CDR2 YYNGEE. CDR3 sequence (DNA): TGTGCCAGCAGCGCCAGGGGATATAGCAATCAGCCCCAGCATTTT. Translated, it gives CASSARGYSNQPQHF.

The chain joins TRBV6-5 to TRBJ2-2, with TRBD2 identical over 10 bases. The CDR3 has 15 amino acids. Trimming took 3 bases from V and 6 from J; bases not matched to a gene: 4. Germline CDR1 MNHEY, CDR2 SVGAGI. CDR3: CASSYPLAGAGELFF. DNA for the CDR3: TGTGCCAGCAGTTATCCTCTAGCGGGAGCCGGGGAGCTGTTTTTT.